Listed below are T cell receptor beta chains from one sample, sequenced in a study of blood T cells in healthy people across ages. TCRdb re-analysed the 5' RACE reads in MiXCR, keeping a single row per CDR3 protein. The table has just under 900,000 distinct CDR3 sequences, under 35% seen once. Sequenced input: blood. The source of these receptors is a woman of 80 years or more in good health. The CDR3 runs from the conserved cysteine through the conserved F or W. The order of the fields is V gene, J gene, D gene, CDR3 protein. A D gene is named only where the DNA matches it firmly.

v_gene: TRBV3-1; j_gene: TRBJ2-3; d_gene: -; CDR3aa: CASTLRGVTDTQYF
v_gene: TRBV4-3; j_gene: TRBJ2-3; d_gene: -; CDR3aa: CASSQDFTSDTQYF
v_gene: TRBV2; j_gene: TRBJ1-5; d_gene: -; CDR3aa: CASSEQGQPQHF
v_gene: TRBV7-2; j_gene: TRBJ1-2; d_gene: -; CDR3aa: CASSQGSRGYTF
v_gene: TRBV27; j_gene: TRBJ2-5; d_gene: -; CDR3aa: CASSFSPSFQETQYF
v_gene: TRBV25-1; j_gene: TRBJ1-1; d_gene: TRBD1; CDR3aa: CASSPLRTGDTEAFF
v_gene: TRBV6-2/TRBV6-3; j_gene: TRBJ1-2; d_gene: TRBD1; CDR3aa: CASTTGGYGYTF
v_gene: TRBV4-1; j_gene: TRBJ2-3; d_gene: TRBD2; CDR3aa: CASSQDARGGDTQYF
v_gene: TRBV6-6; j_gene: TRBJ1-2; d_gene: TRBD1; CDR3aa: CASRAGGANYGYTF
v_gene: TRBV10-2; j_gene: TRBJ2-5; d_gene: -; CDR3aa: CASSATRQETQYF
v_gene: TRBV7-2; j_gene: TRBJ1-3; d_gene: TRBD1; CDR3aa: CASSRTGRNTIYF
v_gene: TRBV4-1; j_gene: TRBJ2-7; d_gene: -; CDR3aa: CASSPFLGESYEQYF
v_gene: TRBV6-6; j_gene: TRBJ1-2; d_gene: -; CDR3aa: CASSPGVKDYGYTF
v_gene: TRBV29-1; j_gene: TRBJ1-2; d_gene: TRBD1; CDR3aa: CSVAQGAPYGYTF
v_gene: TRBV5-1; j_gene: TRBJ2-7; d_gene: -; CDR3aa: CASSTVGEAQYF
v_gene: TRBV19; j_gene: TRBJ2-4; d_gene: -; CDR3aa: CASSMDGAKNIQYF
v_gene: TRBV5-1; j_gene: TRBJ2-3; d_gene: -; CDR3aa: CASRAHGGRGKDTQYF
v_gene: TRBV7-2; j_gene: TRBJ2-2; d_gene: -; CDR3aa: CASRVSNTGERFF
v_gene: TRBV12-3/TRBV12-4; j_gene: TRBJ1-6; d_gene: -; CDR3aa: CASTDGLRSNSPPHF
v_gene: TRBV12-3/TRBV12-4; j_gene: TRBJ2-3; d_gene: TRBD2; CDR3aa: CGSSFFLAGATDTQYF
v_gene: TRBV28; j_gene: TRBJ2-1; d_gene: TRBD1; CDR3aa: CASSSGQGRGIFQFF
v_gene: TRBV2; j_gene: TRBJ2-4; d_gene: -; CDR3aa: CASRMSSPRGEQYF
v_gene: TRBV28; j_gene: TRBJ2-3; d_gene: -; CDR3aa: CASSQPGGVIGTDTQYF
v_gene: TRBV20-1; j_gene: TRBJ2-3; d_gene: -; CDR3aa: CSAKGWSRGRADTQYF
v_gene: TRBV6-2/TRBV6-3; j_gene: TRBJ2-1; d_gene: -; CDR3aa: CASSYSGRLYNEQFF
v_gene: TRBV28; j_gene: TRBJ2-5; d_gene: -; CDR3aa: CASSSRQTEETQYF
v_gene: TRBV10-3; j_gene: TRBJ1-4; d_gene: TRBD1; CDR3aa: CAIRPRQGPNEKLFF
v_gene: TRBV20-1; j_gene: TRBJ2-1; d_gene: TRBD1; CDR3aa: CSARIHRGTYNEQFF
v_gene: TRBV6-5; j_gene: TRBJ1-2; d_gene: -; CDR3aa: CASSGGGSRDYGYTF
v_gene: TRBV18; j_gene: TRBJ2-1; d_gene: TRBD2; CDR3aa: CASSPPKVAGPYNEQFF
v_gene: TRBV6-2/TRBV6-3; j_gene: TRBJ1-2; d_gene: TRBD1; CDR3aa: CASKSSGGYGYTF
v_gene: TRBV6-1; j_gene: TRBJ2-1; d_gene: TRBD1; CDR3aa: CASRPRQGPLYNEQFF
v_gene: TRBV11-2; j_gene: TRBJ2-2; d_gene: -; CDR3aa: CASSLTGTLNTGELFF
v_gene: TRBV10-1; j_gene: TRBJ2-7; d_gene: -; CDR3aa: CASSEKVRQDSHEQYF
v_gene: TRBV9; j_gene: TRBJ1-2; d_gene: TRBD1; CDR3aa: CASSIDRGRNGYTF
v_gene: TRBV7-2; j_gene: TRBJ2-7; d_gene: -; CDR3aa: CASSQGGGGRVEQYF
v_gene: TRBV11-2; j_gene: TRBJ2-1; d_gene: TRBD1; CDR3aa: CASSLAGTGGSYNEQFF
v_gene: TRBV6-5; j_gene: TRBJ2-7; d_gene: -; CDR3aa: CASSTRTGPPYEQYF
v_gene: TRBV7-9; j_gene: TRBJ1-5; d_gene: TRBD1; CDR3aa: CASSLATGGGYQPQHF
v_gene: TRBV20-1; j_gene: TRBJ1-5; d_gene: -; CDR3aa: CSARPGSSNQPQHF
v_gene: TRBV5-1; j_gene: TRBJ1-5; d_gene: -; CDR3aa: CASSLGAVNQPQHF
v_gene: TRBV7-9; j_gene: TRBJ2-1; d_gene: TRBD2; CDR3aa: CASSLVGGSSNEQFF
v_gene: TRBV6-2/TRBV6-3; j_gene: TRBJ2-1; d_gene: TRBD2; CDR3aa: CASRNIEGGRTSYNEQFF
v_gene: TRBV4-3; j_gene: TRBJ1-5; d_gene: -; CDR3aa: CASSQDFTDYRPQHF
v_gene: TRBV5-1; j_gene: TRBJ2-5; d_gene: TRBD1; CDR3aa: CASSLGPTGGEETQYF
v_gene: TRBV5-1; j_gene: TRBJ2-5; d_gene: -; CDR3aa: CASSFQTGGVQETQYF
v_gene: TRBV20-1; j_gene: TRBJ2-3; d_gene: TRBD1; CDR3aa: CSAGRGQLSTDTQYF
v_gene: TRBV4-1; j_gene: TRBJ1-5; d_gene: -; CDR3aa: CASSQDGSGLSNQPQHF
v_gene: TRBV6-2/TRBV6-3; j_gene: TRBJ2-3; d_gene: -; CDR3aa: CASSLGSGLRTQYF